This T cell receptor (beta chain) emerged from a study of cytomegalovirus exposure and HLA in healthy donors. Trimming took off 0 bases at V and 7 bases at J, with 9 bases between the two ends. CDR3 length: 14 amino acids. Germline values: CDR1 ENHRY, CDR2 SYGVKD. On this clone itself: Its antigen is still unknown.

General study results and limits: While the bulk of TCR sequences proved rare, some public TCRs turned up in many donors.

Both 60 Vbeta primers and 13 Jbeta primers went into the PCR. Profiled with immunoSEQ multiplex PCR; TCRdb holds only in-frame clones, not every one. The table records about 260,000 clones, approximately 84% of them present only once. The sequenced sample consisted of PBMCs. The chain links TRBV10-3 to TRBJ2-2, with a possible D match to TRBD1 (5 bases). This clonotype was sampled from a woman aged 40-49 years in good health and CMV-seropositive. The CDR3 DNA sequence: TGTGCCATCAGTGAGTCGGCAGGGTTCGGGGAGCTGTTTTTT. This gives the protein CAISESAGFGELFF.